The rows below give T cell receptor beta chains drawn from one sample of a study of identical twins. In TCRdb, the 5' RACE reads were re-called with MiXCR into one record per CDR3 protein. The table records just under 550,000 distinct CDR3 sequences, about 15% of them present only once. In addition, the sample was reused for a study of yellow fever vaccine responses in identical twins.

The specimen sequenced was CD4+ T cells sorted from blood. These receptors were obtained from a woman in her late teens or twenties in good health. Each CDR3 is given without its conserved first and last residue. The order of the fields is J gene, V gene, CDR3 protein.

TRBJ1-4 TRBV28 ASSLQGLSGKLF
TRBJ2-7 TRBV3-1 ATQNRAGGGEQY
TRBJ2-1 TRBV3-1 ASSQGSGDEQF
TRBJ2-7 TRBV28 ASSLVWDELGEQY
TRBJ2-1 TRBV5-1 ASRPLSPYNEQF
TRBJ1-6 TRBV9 ASSVGDRGNSPLH
TRBJ2-1 TRBV29-1 SAGLAPGNEQF
TRBJ2-3 TRBV9 ASSVARSTDTQY
TRBJ2-3 TRBV28 ASSLYRESLGTQY
TRBJ2-2 TRBV5-1 ASSLASSQSGELF
TRBJ1-1 TRBV12-3/TRBV12-4 ASSFSGIRDTEAF
TRBJ2-5 TRBV20-1 SARVPIAGGPETQY
TRBJ2-1 TRBV28 ASKGWEAGQF
TRBJ2-7 TRBV20-1 SARSQWGAPSYEQY
TRBJ2-1 TRBV12-3/TRBV12-4 ASSLRYSNYNEQF
TRBJ1-4 TRBV6-1 ASNRDGTLFEKLF
TRBJ1-1 TRBV28 ASSLGQVVKTF
TRBJ2-1 TRBV3-1 ASSQGSTTGASYNEQF
TRBJ2-1 TRBV4-2 ASSQVARDYYNEQF
TRBJ2-2 TRBV29-1 SVVGGRANTGELF
TRBJ2-5 TRBV10-3 AIRDRANQETQY
TRBJ2-3 TRBV5-1 ASSLETGRDTQY
TRBJ2-7 TRBV27 ASRPSGQSGEQY
TRBJ2-1 TRBV20-1 SARDSGGAYNEQF
TRBJ2-3 TRBV20-1 SARDPGDLPDTQY
TRBJ2-3 TRBV6-1 ASTRSTDTQY
TRBJ2-7 TRBV5-1 ASSLDHVEYEQY
TRBJ2-2 TRBV20-1 SATKTGGELF
TRBJ2-1 TRBV7-2 ASSVRDKSYNEQF
TRBJ1-1 TRBV9 ASSVDNLNTEAF
TRBJ2-2 TRBV5-1 ASSLVGVSAGELF
TRBJ2-5 TRBV12-3/TRBV12-4 ASRDGQWMGETQY
TRBJ2-2 TRBV14 ASSQDRGAGELF
TRBJ1-1 TRBV10-3 ASGEGGYTEAF
TRBJ2-3 TRBV28 ASSASLAGDLNTQY
TRBJ1-2 TRBV5-1 ASTPTGTGYGYT
TRBJ2-1 TRBV3-1 ASSQSTTLNNEQF
TRBJ2-1 TRBV20-1 SARDQGLDKNGI
TRBJ2-1 TRBV24-1 ATSSSYRGIPVTDSEQF
TRBJ1-5 TRBV5-1 ASSPDGNYQPQH
TRBJ2-1 TRBV6-2/TRBV6-3 ASSYSKGTMLEQF
TRBJ2-3 TRBV20-1 SGINRPFTDTQY
TRBJ1-5 TRBV12-3/TRBV12-4 ASSLTTNQPQH
TRBJ2-1 TRBV2 ASRTSAPEQF
TRBJ2-3 TRBV12-3/TRBV12-4 ASRHSGTGGKY
TRBJ2-6 TRBV7-6 ASSSPGQMGGANVLT
TRBJ1-6 TRBV7-8 ASRAGSPLH
TRBJ2-5 TRBV2 ASRRDRAGETQY
TRBJ2-5 TRBV28 ASRLGGRLETQY
TRBJ2-3 TRBV24-1 ATSDLAAGDTDTQY
TRBJ2-3 TRBV24-1 ATSDSDRVGTDTQY
TRBJ2-7 TRBV20-1 SARDLSRGYEQY
TRBJ1-6 TRBV7-8 ASRGSGSPLH
TRBJ2-7 TRBV23-1 ASSQNWTSGTSRSSYEQY
TRBJ1-4 TRBV28 ASSPGNEKLF
TRBJ2-5 TRBV29-1 SVDQRELETQY
TRBJ1-6 TRBV20-1 SVRGVNYNSPLH
TRBJ1-2 TRBV6-1 ASSRGRGSSYGYT